The text below deals with one TCR beta chain. Its target is unknown. The data derive from a study of long-term antiretroviral therapy in people with HIV. Study results and limitations: Subsequent to ART, diversity was augmented yet persisted below that of transplant donor controls. Dominating the repertoire at all time points were the clones that expanded before ART.

Investigators performed immunoSEQ version v3.0 at survey level. Libraries were prepared by immunoSEQ multiplex PCR; TCRdb keeps only in-frame clonotypes and omits some of them. The table shows 14,000 or so clones, with about 82% occurring only once. The CDR3 loop spans 14 amino acids. CDR1 and CDR2 (germline): MNHNS, SASEGT. The germline V and J ends were trimmed by 1 base and 4 bases, with 10 bases remaining between them. Every participant with HIV received treatment in the United States. Sample: unsorted PBMCs, taken 1.8 years before starting antiretroviral therapy. The sequence was collected from a middle-aged woman with HIV. The V gene is TRBV6-1, the J gene TRBJ1-1; D may be TRBD1 (5 bases). The CDR3 nucleotides read TGTGCCAGCAGTGAAGGGGGCTCGGGCACTGAAGCTTTCTTT. Protein: CASSEGGSGTEAFF.